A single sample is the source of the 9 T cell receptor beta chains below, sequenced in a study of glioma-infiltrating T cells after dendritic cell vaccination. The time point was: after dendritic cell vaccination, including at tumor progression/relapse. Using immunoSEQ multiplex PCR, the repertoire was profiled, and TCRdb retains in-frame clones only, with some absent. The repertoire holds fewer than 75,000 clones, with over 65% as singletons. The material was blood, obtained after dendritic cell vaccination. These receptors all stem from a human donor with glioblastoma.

The CDR3: CASSLDSGGAETQYF. CDR3 coding DNA: TGTGCCAGCAGCTTAGATTCGGGGGGGGCGGAGACCCAGTACTTC. The rearrangement uses TRBV11-3 and TRBJ2-5, with 8 bases fitting TRBD2. CDR1 is SGHNT, CDR2 YENEEA, per germline. V shed 0 bases and J 5 bases; nucleotides not matched to a gene: 5. This CDR3 contains 15 residues.

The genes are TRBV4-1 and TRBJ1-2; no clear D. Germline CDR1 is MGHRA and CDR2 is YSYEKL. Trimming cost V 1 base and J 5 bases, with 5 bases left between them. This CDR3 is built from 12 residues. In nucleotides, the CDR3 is TGCGCCAGCAGCCAAGGGGCGTATGGCTACACCTTC. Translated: CASSQGAYGYTF.

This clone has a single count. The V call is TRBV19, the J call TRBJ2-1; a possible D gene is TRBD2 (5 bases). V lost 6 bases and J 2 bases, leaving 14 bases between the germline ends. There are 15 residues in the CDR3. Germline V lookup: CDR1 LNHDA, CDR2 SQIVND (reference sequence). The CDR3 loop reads CASRTTLGAYNEQFF. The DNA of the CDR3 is TGTGCCAGTAGGACCACACTCGGGGCCTACAATGAGCAGTTCTTC.

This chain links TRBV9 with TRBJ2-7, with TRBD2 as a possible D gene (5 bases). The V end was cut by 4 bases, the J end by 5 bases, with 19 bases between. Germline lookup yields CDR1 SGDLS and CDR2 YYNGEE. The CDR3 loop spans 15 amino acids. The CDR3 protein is CASSPSGELGHEQYF. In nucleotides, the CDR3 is TGTGCCAGCAGCCCCTCCGGGGAGCTTGGTCACGAGCAGTACTTC.

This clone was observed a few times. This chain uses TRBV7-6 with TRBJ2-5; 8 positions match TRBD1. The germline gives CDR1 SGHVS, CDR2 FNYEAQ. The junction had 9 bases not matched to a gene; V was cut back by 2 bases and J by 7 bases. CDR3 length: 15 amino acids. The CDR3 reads CASSLPGTGQRTQYF. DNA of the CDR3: TGTGCCAGCAGCTTACCCGGGACAGGCCAGAGGACCCAGTACTTC.

CDR3 bases: TGCGCCAGCAGCCGTTCGGGTTCAGATACGCAGTATTTT. It codes for CASSRSGSDTQYF. The chain joins TRBV4-3 to TRBJ2-3; no clear D gene. V lost 4 bases and J 4 bases, leaving 9 bases between the germline ends. Germline assignment: CDR1 LGHNA and CDR2 YSLEER. The CDR3 loop spans 13 amino acids.

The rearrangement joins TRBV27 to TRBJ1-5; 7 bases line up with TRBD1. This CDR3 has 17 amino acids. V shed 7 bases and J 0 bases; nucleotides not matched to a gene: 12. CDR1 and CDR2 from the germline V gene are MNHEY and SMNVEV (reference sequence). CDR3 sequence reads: CASKGRGTELSNQPQHF. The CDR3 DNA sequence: TGTGCCAGCAAAGGGAGAGGGACAGAACTTAGCAATCAGCCCCAGCATTTT.

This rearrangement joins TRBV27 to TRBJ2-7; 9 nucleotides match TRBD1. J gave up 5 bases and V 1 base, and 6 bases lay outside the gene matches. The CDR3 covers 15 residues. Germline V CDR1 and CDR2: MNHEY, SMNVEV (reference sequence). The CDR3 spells CASSLLRDRAHEQYF. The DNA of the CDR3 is TGTGCCAGCAGTTTATTGAGGGACAGGGCCCACGAGCAGTACTTC.

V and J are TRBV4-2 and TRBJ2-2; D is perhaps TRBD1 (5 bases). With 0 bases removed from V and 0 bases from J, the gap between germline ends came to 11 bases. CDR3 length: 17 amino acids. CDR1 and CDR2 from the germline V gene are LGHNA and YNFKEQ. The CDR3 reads CASSQDSGFANTGELFF. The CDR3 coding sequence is TGTGCCAGCAGCCAAGATTCAGGGTTTGCGAACACCGGGGAGCTGTTTTTT.